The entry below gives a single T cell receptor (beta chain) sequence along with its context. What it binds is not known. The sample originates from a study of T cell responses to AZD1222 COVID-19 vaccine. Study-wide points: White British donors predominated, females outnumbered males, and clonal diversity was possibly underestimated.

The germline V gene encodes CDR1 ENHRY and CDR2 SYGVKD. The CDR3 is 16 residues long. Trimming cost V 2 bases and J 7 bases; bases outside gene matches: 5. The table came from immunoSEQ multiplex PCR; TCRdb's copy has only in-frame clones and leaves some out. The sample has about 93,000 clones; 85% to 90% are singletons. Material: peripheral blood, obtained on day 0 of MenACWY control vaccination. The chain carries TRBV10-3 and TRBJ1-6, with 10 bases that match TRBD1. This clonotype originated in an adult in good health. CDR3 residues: CAISENQGQGNSPLHF. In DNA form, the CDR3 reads TGTGCCATCAGTGAGAACCAGGGACAGGGGAATTCACCCCTCCACTTT.